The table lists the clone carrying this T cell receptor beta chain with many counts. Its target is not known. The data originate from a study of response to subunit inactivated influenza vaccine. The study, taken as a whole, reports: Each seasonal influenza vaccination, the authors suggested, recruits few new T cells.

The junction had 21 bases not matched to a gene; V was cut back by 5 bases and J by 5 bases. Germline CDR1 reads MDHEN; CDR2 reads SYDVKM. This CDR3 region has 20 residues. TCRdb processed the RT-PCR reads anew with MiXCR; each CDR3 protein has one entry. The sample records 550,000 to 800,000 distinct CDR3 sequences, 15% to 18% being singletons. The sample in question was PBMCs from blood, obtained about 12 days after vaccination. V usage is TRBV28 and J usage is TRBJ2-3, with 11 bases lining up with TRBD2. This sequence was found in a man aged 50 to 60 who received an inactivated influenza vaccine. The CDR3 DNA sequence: TGTGCCAGCAGTGCCAACCTACCGGGACTAGCGGCCGGACGGGTAGATACGCAGTATTTT. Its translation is CASSANLPGLAAGRVDTQYF.